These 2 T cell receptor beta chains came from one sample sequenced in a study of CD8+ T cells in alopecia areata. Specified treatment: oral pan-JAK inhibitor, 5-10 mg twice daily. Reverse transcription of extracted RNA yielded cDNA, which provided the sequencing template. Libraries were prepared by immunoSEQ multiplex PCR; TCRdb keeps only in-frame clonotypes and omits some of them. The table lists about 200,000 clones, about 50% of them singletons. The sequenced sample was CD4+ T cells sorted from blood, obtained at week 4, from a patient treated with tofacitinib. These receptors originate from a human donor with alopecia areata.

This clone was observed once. CDR3 nucleotides: TGTGCCTGGAGTGTTGGTGGGAAAATGACTGAAGCTTTCTTT. It translates to CAWSVGGKMTEAFF. The rearrangement uses TRBV30 and TRBJ1-1; D remains unclear. The CDR3 has 14 amino acids. V gave up 0 bases and J gave up 5 bases, with 13 bases separating them. Germline lookup yields CDR1 GTSNPN and CDR2 SVGIG (reference sequence).

CDR3 region: CAISDGAGANYGYTF. CDR3 DNA: TGTGCCATCAGTGACGGCGCAGGGGCTAACTATGGCTACACCTTC. This chain uses TRBV10-3 with TRBJ1-2, with TRBD1 as a possible D gene (6 bases). The CDR3 totals 15 residues. V shed 3 bases and J shed 0 bases, with 11 bases lying between them. Germline-derived CDR1 and CDR2 are ENHRY and SYGVKD.